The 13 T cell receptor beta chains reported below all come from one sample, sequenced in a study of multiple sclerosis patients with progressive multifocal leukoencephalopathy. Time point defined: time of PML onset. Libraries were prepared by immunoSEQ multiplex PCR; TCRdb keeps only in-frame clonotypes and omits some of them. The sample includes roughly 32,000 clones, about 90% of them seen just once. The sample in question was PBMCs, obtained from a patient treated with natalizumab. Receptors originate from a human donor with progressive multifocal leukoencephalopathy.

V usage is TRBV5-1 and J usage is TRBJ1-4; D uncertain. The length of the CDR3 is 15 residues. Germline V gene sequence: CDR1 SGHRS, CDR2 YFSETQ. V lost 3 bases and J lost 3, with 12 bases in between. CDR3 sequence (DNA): TGCGCCAGCAGCTCTCAGCCCAGATCTAATGAAAAACTGTTTTTT. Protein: CASSSQPRSNEKLFF.

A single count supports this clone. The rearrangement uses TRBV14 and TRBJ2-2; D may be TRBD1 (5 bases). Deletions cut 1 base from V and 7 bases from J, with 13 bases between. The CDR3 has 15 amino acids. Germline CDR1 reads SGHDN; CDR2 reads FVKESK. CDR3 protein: CASSQGLPRDGELFF. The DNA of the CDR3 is TGTGCCAGCAGCCAAGGACTCCCCAGGGACGGGGAGCTGTTTTTT.

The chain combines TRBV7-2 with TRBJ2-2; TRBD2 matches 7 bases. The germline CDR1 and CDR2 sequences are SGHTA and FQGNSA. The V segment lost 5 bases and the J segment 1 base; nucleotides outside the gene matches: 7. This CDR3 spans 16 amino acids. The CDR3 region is CASSPVGGWNTGELFF. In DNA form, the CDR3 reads TGTGCCAGCAGCCCCGTGGGGGGGTGGAACACCGGGGAGCTGTTTTTT.

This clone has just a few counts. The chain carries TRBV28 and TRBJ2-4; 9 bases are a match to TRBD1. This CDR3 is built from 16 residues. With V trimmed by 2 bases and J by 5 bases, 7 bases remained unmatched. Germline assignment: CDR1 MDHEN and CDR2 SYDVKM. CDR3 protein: CASSLKGGTGQNIQYF. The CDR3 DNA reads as TGTGCCAGCAGTTTAAAGGGTGGGACAGGGCAAAACATTCAGTACTTC.

This CDR3 reads CASSPRLNEKLFF. CDR3 sequence (DNA): TGTGCCAGCAGCCCGAGGTTGAATGAAAAACTGTTTTTT. The rearrangement joins TRBV5-4 to TRBJ1-4; D remains unclear. V lost 4 bases, J lost 5 bases, and 9 bases lay in between. The CDR3 spans 13 residues. CDR1 and CDR2 from the germline V gene are SGHNT and YYREEE (reference sequence).

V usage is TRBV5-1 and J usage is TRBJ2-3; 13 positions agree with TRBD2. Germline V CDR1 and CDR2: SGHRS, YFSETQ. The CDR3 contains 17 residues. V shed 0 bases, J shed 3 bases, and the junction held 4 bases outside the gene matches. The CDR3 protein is CASSLAGTSGTTDTQYF. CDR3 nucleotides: TGCGCCAGCAGCTTGGCAGGGACTAGCGGGACTACAGATACGCAGTATTTT. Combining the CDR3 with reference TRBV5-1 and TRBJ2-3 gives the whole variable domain KAGVTQTPRYLIKTRGQQVTLSCSPISGHRSVSWYQQTPGQGLQFLFEYFSETQRNKGNFPGRFSGRQFSNSRSEMNVSTLELGDSALYLCASSLAGTSGTTDTQYFGPGTRLTVL.

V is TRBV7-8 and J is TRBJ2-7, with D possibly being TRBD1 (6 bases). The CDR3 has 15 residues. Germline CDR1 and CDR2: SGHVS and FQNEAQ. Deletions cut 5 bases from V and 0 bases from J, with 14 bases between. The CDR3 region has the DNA TGTGCCAGCAGCCTTAGACAGGAGCCCTCCTACGAGCAGTACTTC. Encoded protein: CASSLRQEPSYEQYF.

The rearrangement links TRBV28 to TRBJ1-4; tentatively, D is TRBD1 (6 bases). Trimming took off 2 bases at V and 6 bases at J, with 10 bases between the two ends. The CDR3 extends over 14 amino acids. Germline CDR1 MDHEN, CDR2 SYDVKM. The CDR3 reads CASSLGGGDEKLFF. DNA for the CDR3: TGTGCCAGCAGTTTAGGGGGGGGCGATGAAAAACTGTTTTTT.

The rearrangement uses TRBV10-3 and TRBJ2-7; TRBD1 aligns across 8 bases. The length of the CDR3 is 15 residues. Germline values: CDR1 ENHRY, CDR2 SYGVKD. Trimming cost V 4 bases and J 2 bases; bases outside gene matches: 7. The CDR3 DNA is TGTGCCATCAGTGTGGTCAGGGGGCTGACCTACGAGCAGTACTTC. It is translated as CAISVVRGLTYEQYF.

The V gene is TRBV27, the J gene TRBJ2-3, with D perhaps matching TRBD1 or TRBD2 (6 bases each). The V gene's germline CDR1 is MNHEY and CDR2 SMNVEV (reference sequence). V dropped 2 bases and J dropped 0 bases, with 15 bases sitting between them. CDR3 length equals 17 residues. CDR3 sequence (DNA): TGTGCCAGCAGTTTAATACCTCTAGGGGGGAGCACAGATACGCAGTATTTT. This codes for CASSLIPLGGSTDTQYF.

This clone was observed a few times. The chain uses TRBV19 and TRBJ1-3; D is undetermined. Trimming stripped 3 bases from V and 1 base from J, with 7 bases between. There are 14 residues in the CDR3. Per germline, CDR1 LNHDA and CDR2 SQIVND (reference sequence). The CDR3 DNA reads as TGTGCCAGTAGTATTGAAGGGTCTGGAAACACCATATATTTT. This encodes CASSIEGSGNTIYF.

DNA for the CDR3: TGTGCCAGCTCACCGCGGACTAGCGGGACCTACGAGCAGTACTTC. It is translated as CASSPRTSGTYEQYF. The chain combines TRBV18 with TRBJ2-5, with 12 bases that match TRBD2. The J call is uncertain, as TRBJ2-7 better fits the DNA end. Germline CDR1 reads KGHSH; CDR2 reads LQKENI. The CDR3 sequence is 15 residues long.

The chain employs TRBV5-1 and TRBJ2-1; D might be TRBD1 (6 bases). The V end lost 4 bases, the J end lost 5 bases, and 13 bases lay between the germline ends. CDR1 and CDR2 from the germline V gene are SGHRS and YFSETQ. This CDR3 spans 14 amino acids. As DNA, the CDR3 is TGCGCCAGCAGCCGGGGACACCAGAACAATGAGCAGTTCTTC. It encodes CASSRGHQNNEQFF.